A single sample gave rise to the 6 T cell receptor beta chains below, sequenced in a study of graft-versus-host responses after intestinal transplantation. Assay: immunoSEQ multiplex PCR; the TCRdb copy retains only in-frame clones and omits some. The sample has about 8,600 clones; approximately 31% are singletons. Sequencing was performed on alloreactive CD4+ T cells from a mixed lymphocyte reaction culture, taken before intestinal transplant. Specified subset: CFSE-low proliferating T cells sorted from roughly six-day pre-transplant mixed lymphocyte reaction (GvH or HvG direction). Source of these receptors: a human patient who received an intestinal transplant.

The chain has TRBV28 and TRBJ1-2, with TRBD1 identical over 8 bases. After removal of 4 bases from V and 2 bases from J, the junction contained 9 bases not matched to a gene. Germline CDR1 reads MDHEN; CDR2 reads SYDVKM. This CDR3 has 16 residues. The CDR3 loop reads CASSSWDRPENYGYTF. CDR3 DNA sequence: TGTGCCAGCAGTTCGTGGGACAGGCCGGAAAACTATGGCTACACCTTC.

This clone was observed a handful of times. This sequence joins TRBV10-3 and TRBJ1-2; no reliable D call. The V gene's germline CDR1 is ENHRY and CDR2 SYGVKD. CDR3 length equals 13 residues. Trimming removed 6 bases at V and 1 base at J, with 9 bases between. CDR3 in DNA: TGTGCCATCAGCCCGACGGGTAACTATGGCTACACCTTC. Amino acid sequence: CAISPTGNYGYTF.

This clone has just a few counts. The rearrangement joins TRBV6-6 to TRBJ2-5; 11 bases match TRBD2. This CDR3 is built from 15 residues. V was clipped by 5 bases and J by 6 bases; unmatched bases: 8. Looked up from germline, CDR1 is MNHNY and CDR2 is SVGAGI (reference sequence). This CDR3 is CASSPRLAGIQTQYF. The CDR3 coding sequence is TGTGCCAGCAGTCCTAGACTAGCGGGAATACAGACCCAGTACTTC.

V usage is TRBV28 and J usage is TRBJ2-7; D is unclear. Trimming removed 4 bases from V and 3 bases from J, with 13 bases in between. Germline CDR1 reads MDHEN; CDR2 reads SYDVKM. The CDR3 totals 14 residues. The CDR3 nucleotides are TGTGCCAGCAGTTCCCCCTCTAGGTTCTACGAGCAGTACTTC. Protein: CASSSPSRFYEQYF.

This clone has more than one count but fewer than ten. The chain links TRBV28 to TRBJ2-7; 8 nucleotides line up with TRBD2. CDR3 length equals 15 residues. After removal of 6 bases from V and 3 bases from J, the junction contained 10 bases not matched to a gene. CDR1 is MDHEN, CDR2 SYDVKM, per germline. The CDR3 loop reads CASSPPGGGVYEQYF. CDR3 DNA: TGTGCCAGCAGCCCCCCCGGGGGGGGCGTCTACGAGCAGTACTTC.

This chain links TRBV5-5 with TRBJ2-5; tentatively, D is TRBD2 (6 bases). Looked up from germline, CDR1 is SGHKS and CDR2 is YYEKEE (reference sequence). Trimming took 0 bases from V and 5 from J, leaving 11 bases between them. This CDR3 has 14 residues. CDR3 in DNA: TGTGCCAGCAGCTTGGGACTAGGTAGGGAGACCCAGTACTTC. Its protein is CASSLGLGRETQYF.